A selection of T cell receptor beta chains follows, all from one sample in a study of blood T cell repertoires in COVID-19. Repertoires were generated with immunoSEQ multiplex PCR, while TCRdb's copy carries only in-frame clones and drops some. Of about 300,000 clones listed, about 87% are singletons. The sequenced sample consisted of peripheral blood. These receptors all come from a man between 65 and 85 years old with acute or convalescent COVID-19. Each CDR3 is given with its conserved first and last residue. D genes are given only for firm matches.

CDR3 protein,V gene,D gene
CASSQDWLAGELFF,TRBV4-2,NA
CASSWGPGTTTNEKLFF,TRBV5-6,NA
CAISESGGREAFF,TRBV10-3,NA
CASSPTTSGSSYEQYF,TRBV21-1,NA
CAFRRGGDEEKLFF,TRBV30,NA
CATSDSRTANEKLFF,TRBV24-1,NA
CATIRDFQETQYF,TRBV10-3,NA
CASSSGTASTDTQYF,TRBV5-1,TRBD2
CASSPQRTGGGYTF,TRBV18,TRBD1
CASSRGNANSNQPQHF,TRBV7-2,NA
CAWTSGGASDTQYF,TRBV30,TRBD2
CASSELMLAGGPYGYQETQYF,TRBV6-1,TRBD2
CASSQDSFYGYTF,TRBV19,NA
CASGQLAGSTDTQYF,TRBV2,TRBD2
CAVQTGTAMNTEAFF,TRBV19,TRBD1
CASSYSTSATHNEQFF,TRBV6-6,TRBD2
CASSQGPQKNYGYTF,TRBV5-4,NA
CASSPGPGGTEAFF,TRBV5-1,NA
CATRVLQETQYF,TRBV7-2,NA
CASSLGGARGNQPQHF,TRBV5-6,NA
CASSNQGTSGGERETQYF,TRBV4-1,TRBD2
CASSLFLLWSSGYNEQFF,TRBV7-2,TRBD2
CASSLGASNVLTF,TRBV11-3,NA
CASSARGGAADTQYF,TRBV4-1,TRBD2
CAIPVGAETQYF,TRBV6-5,NA
CASSQGLRTDTQYF,TRBV5-6,NA
CASSHGTAEAFF,TRBV4-3,TRBD1
CASSLVGGTTTDTQYF,TRBV7-2,TRBD2
CASSLYYGIASEKLFF,TRBV27,NA
CASRSGRVRETQYF,TRBV11-2,TRBD2
CASSALTEFDGYTF,TRBV9,NA
CSASNPLSYEQYF,TRBV20-1,NA
CAISGTSGNTGELFF,TRBV10-3,TRBD2
CASSARSGGSYEQYF,TRBV7-2,TRBD2
CASSTGTGGGEQYF,TRBV19,TRBD1
CASSQDPSGRSYNEQFF,TRBV4-3,TRBD2
CSKGQLETQYF,TRBV20-1,TRBD1
CASSDLVRGTEKLFF,TRBV2,NA